Below are 28 T cell receptor beta chains sequenced from a single sample in a study of identical twins. TCRdb itself ran the 5' RACE reads through MiXCR, one entry per CDR3 protein. The sample lists about 530,000 distinct CDR3 sequences, approximately 14% occurring once. This sample also appeared in a second study, on yellow fever vaccine responses in identical twins.

Sample: CD4+ T cells sorted from blood. The origin of the receptors is a woman aged 18-29 years in good health.

J is TRBJ1-5 and V is TRBV4-1; 8 nucleotides agree with TRBD1. The CDR3 is 14 amino acids. Germline loops: CDR1 MGHRA, CDR2 YSYEKL. Germline trimming cut 5 bases from V and 4 bases from J; bases unmatched to any gene: 4. CDR3 region: CASSVTGANQPQHF. As DNA, the CDR3 is TGCGCCAGCAGCGTGACAGGGGCGAATCAGCCCCAGCATTTT.

This clonotype was seen a handful of times. For the CDR3, the DNA is TGCAGTGCTTGGGGACTAGCGGGGAACCAGCAGTACGTC. It is translated as CSAWGLAGNQQYV. The chain uses TRBV20-1 and TRBJ2-7; the match to TRBD2 covers 13 bases. This CDR3 spans 13 amino acids. The germline gives CDR1 DFQATT, CDR2 SNEGSKA (reference sequence). V gave up 5 bases and J gave up 8 bases; unmatched junction bases: 6.

This chain joins TRBV2 and TRBJ1-2; the D is unclear. This CDR3 comprises 14 residues. CDR1 is SNHLY, CDR2 FYNNEI, per germline. Trimming took 6 bases from V and 3 from J, leaving 14 bases between them. CDR3 amino acids: CASRAGKDYYGYTF. The CDR3 nucleotides read TGTGCCAGCAGGGCAGGTAAAGACTACTATGGCTACACCTTC.

The chain combines TRBV7-3 with TRBJ2-1, with TRBD2 matching 10 bases. J lost 3 bases, V lost 1 base, and 18 bases had no gene match. The CDR3 contains 21 residues. Germline V gene lookup returns CDR1 SGHTA and CDR2 FQGTGA. This CDR3 is CASSLKGVRTSGSPRYNEQFF. The CDR3 nucleotides read TGTGCCAGCAGCTTAAAAGGAGTCAGGACTAGCGGTTCCCCCCGCTACAATGAGCAGTTCTTC.

V gene TRBV11-1 combines with J gene TRBJ2-3, with TRBD2 identical over 9 bases. The CDR3 covers 17 residues. The germline V gene has CDR1 SGHAT and CDR2 FQDESV (reference sequence). Trimming removed 6 bases from V and 5 bases from J; junction bases left unmatched: 15. CDR3 region: CASRIPQLAGVGDTQYF. The CDR3 bases are TGTGCCAGCAGGATACCCCAATTAGCGGGAGTTGGAGATACGCAGTATTTT.

This clonotype occurred a few times. The CDR3: CATSDPGLAGGAGELFF. The CDR3 DNA sequence: TGTGCCACCAGTGACCCCGGACTAGCGGGAGGGGCCGGGGAGCTGTTTTTT. This sequence joins TRBV24-1 and TRBJ2-2; 15 bases line up with TRBD2. Germline lookup yields CDR1 KGHDR and CDR2 SFDVKD. J gave up 6 bases and V 4 bases, and 5 bases lay outside the gene matches. The CDR3 totals 17 residues.

This clonotype came up many times. The V call is TRBV4-1, the J call TRBJ1-3; possibly TRBD1 for D (6 bases). Trimming took 2 bases from V and 0 from J, leaving 11 bases between them. The CDR3 consists of 16 residues. Germline V gives CDR1 MGHRA, CDR2 YSYEKL. The CDR3 here is CASSQQTGNSGNTIYF. The CDR3 DNA reads TGCGCCAGCAGCCAACAGACAGGCAACTCTGGAAACACCATATATTTT.

The chain employs TRBV20-1 and TRBJ1-6, with 9 positions matching TRBD1. Germline CDR1 and CDR2: DFQATT and SNEGSKA (reference sequence). The V and J ends lost 2 bases and 0 bases, in that order; junction bases with no gene match: 8. The CDR3 extends over 18 amino acids. CDR3 region: CSARNRVTGGSYNSPLHF. Here the CDR3 DNA reads TGCAGTGCTAGAAATAGGGTGACAGGGGGCTCCTATAATTCACCCCTCCACTTT.

This CDR3 reads CASRHTGITLNEQFF. DNA of the CDR3: TGTGCCAGCAGACACACAGGTATTACCCTCAATGAGCAGTTCTTC. The V gene is TRBV27, the J gene TRBJ2-1; a possible D gene is TRBD1 (5 bases). Per germline, CDR1 MNHEY and CDR2 SMNVEV (reference sequence). The CDR3 runs 15 residues. Trimming stripped 6 bases from V and 6 bases from J, with 18 bases between.

In this sample, this clonotype turned up a few times. The CDR3 spells CASRTGQVSTEQYF. The CDR3 DNA is TGTGCCAGCCGAACCGGACAGGTCTCCACCGAGCAGTACTTC. The chain joins TRBV5-8 to TRBJ2-7, with 7 nucleotides matching TRBD1. This CDR3 spans 14 amino acids. The V gene end was trimmed by 7 bases and the J gene end by 6 bases; junction bases not matched to a gene: 13. Germline CDR1 reads SGHTS; CDR2 reads YDEGEE. The full variable domain, in which reference TRBV5-8 and TRBJ2-7 provide the parts outside the CDR3, is EAGVTQSPTHLIKTRGQQATLRCSPISGHTSVYWYQQALGLGLQFLLWYDEGEERNRGNFPPRFSGRQFPNYSSELNVNALELEDSALYLCASRTGQVSTEQYFGPGTRLTVT.

This clonotype was seen a handful of times. The rearrangement joins TRBV5-1 to TRBJ2-2, with 8 bases that match TRBD1. The trim removed 4 bases at V and 6 bases at J, leaving 8 bases unmatched. The CDR3 consists of 15 residues. The germline V gene has CDR1 SGHRS and CDR2 YFSETQ. As DNA, the CDR3 is TGCGCCAGCAGCGGAGGACAGGGAAGTCCCGGGGAGCTGTTTTTT. Translation: CASSGGQGSPGELFF.

V gene TRBV20-1 combines with J gene TRBJ2-1; TRBD2 matches at 7 bases. Germline assignment: CDR1 DFQATT and CDR2 SNEGSKA (reference sequence). Trimming cost V 4 bases and J 9 bases; bases outside gene matches: 15. This CDR3 is built from 15 residues. The CDR3 loop reads CSATLAGGRAFEQFF. CDR3 sequence (DNA): TGCAGTGCTACCTTAGCTGGGGGGAGGGCTTTTGAGCAGTTCTTC.

This sequence joins TRBV20-1 and TRBJ2-7; TRBD2 matches 11 bases. This CDR3 is 15 amino acids long. Germline assignment: CDR1 DFQATT and CDR2 SNEGSKA (reference sequence). The J segment lost 7 bases and the V segment lost 3 bases, leaving 11 bases of the junction unmatched. The CDR3 region has the DNA TGCAGTGCTAGCCCCCTAGCGGGAGGAGTAGGAGAGCAGTACTTC. Translating it yields CSASPLAGGVGEQYF.

This clonotype was found a few times. The genes are TRBV15 and TRBJ2-7, with D perhaps matching TRBD2 (5 bases). The CDR3 totals 14 residues. Trimming pared 1 base from V and 4 bases from J, leaving 11 bases between. Germline loops: CDR1 LNHNV, CDR2 YYDKDF (reference sequence). The CDR3 nucleotides read TGTGCCACCAGCAGAGGCCTGGGAGATTACGAGCAGTACGTC. Protein sequence: CATSRGLGDYEQYV.

Only a few counts were recorded for this clonotype. V is TRBV11-2 and J is TRBJ2-1; 12 nucleotides align to TRBD2. The CDR3 covers 18 residues. The junction had 10 bases not matched to a gene; V was cut back by 6 bases and J by 1 base. Per the germline V gene, CDR1 is SGHAT and CDR2 is FQNNGV. CDR3 nucleotide sequence: TGTGCCAGCAGAACGACAACGCTAGCGGGAGGGTCCTACAATGAGCAGTTCTTC. Translating it yields CASRTTTLAGGSYNEQFF.

This clonotype was detected a few times. The J gene is TRBJ1-5, the V gene TRBV7-8; 8 nucleotides line up with TRBD1. Germline-derived CDR1 and CDR2 are SGHVS and FQNEAQ. J was trimmed by 4 bases and V by 6 bases; bases with no gene match: 11. The CDR3 has 16 amino acids. CDR3 in amino acids: CASSSRTGIKNQPQHF. DNA for the CDR3: TGTGCCAGCAGTTCGAGGACAGGGATAAAAAATCAGCCCCAGCATTTT.

The chain joins TRBV24-1 to TRBJ2-3; D gene uncertain. With 4 bases removed from V and 1 base from J, the gap between germline ends came to 14 bases. Germline CDR1 KGHDR, CDR2 SFDVKD. The CDR3 loop spans 16 amino acids. This chain's CDR3 is CATSDPLRIGTDTQYF. The DNA of the CDR3 is TGTGCCACCAGTGACCCGCTCCGGATAGGCACAGATACGCAGTATTTT.

The chain links TRBV29-1 to TRBJ1-1, with unresolved D. V shed 7 bases and J shed 2 bases, with 14 bases lying between them. The CDR3 contains 13 residues. In germline, CDR1 is SQVTM, CDR2 ANQGSEA. CDR3 amino acids: CSAGRTVNTEAFF. The CDR3 DNA sequence: TGCAGCGCTGGACGCACAGTAAACACTGAAGCTTTCTTT.

V is TRBV5-1 and J is TRBJ2-1, with a weak D call TRBD2 (5 bases). The germline gives CDR1 SGHRS, CDR2 YFSETQ. The CDR3 loop spans 13 amino acids. Deletions cut 0 bases from V and 10 bases from J, with 11 bases between. This CDR3 reads CASSLALAFEQFF. The CDR3 nucleotides read TGCGCCAGCAGCTTGGCCTTAGCGTTCGAGCAGTTCTTC. The full variable domain, completed using reference TRBV5-1 and TRBJ2-1, is KAGVTQTPRYLIKTRGQQVTLSCSPISGHRSVSWYQQTPGQGLQFLFEYFSETQRNKGNFPGRFSGRQFSNSRSEMNVSTLELGDSALYLCASSLALAFEQFFGPGTRLTVL.

The CDR3 sequence: CASSLGGQFIDEQFF. DNA of the CDR3: TGCGCCAGCAGCTTGGGCGGACAGTTTATAGATGAGCAGTTCTTC. The rearrangement joins TRBV5-1 to TRBJ2-1, with D perhaps matching TRBD1 (6 bases). Germline V gene lookup returns CDR1 SGHRS and CDR2 YFSETQ. The CDR3 runs 15 residues. Trimming shortened V by 0 bases and J by 8 bases, and 15 bases separated the two germline ends.

This chain links TRBV20-1 with TRBJ2-3; TRBD1 matches at 8 bases. Germline V lookup: CDR1 DFQATT, CDR2 SNEGSKA (reference sequence). The J segment lost 0 bases and the V segment lost 5 bases, leaving 13 bases of the junction unmatched. CDR3 length equals 17 residues. The CDR3 DNA follows: TGCAGTGCTCGTCACACAGGGGGAACTGCTAGCACAGATACGCAGTATTTT. Translated: CSARHTGGTASTDTQYF.

The rearrangement links TRBV24-1 to TRBJ1-5; D might be TRBD1 (5 bases). Trimming removed 4 bases from V and 7 bases from J, with 10 bases in between. Germline V gene data show CDR1 as KGHDR and CDR2 as SFDVKD. This CDR3 region has 13 residues. The CDR3 region has the DNA TGTGCCACCAGTGAGGCGGGGCTGCAGCCCCAGCATTTT. Protein sequence: CATSEAGLQPQHF.

This chain joins TRBV28 and TRBJ1-5; D is undetermined. Germline CDR1 is MDHEN and CDR2 is SYDVKM. The CDR3 length is 18 residues. V lost 4 bases and J lost 3, with 22 bases in between. The CDR3 loop is CASSSYHSYDGYNQPQHF. The CDR3 nucleotides read TGTGCCAGCAGTTCCTATCACTCGTACGACGGGTACAATCAGCCCCAGCATTTT. The full variable domain, rest sourced from reference TRBV28 and TRBJ1-5, is DVKVTQSSRYLVKRTGEKVFLECVQDMDHENMFWYRQDPGLGLRLIYFSYDVKMKEKGDIPEGYSVSREKKERFSLILESASTNQTSMYLCASSSYHSYDGYNQPQHFGDGTRLSIL.

V and J are TRBV7-2 and TRBJ2-1, with TRBD1 as a possible D gene (5 bases). Trimming took off 2 bases at V and 1 base at J, with 12 bases between the two ends. Germline lookup yields CDR1 SGHTA and CDR2 FQGNSA. CDR3 size: 16 residues. The CDR3 protein is CASSLRKGLSYNEQFF. The DNA for the CDR3 is TGTGCCAGCAGCTTAAGAAAGGGGCTTTCCTACAATGAGCAGTTCTTC.

This chain links TRBV6-5 with TRBJ1-2; D is undetermined. CDR1 is MNHEY, CDR2 SVGAGI, per germline. CDR3 length equals 14 residues. V lost 0 bases and J lost 4, with 9 bases in between. CDR3 residues: CASSYSAAIYGYTF. The CDR3 DNA sequence: TGTGCCAGCAGTTACTCTGCGGCGATCTATGGCTACACCTTC.

V gene TRBV15 combines with J gene TRBJ2-2; D is ambiguous. The germline gives CDR1 LNHNV, CDR2 YYDKDF (reference sequence). Trimming took off 3 bases at V and 2 bases at J, with 16 bases between the two ends. There are 17 residues in the CDR3. The CDR3: CATSRPTLTFNTGELFF. The CDR3, as DNA: TGTGCCACCAGCAGGCCCACCCTGACGTTCAACACCGGGGAGCTGTTTTTT.

The chain employs TRBV6-5 and TRBJ2-3; 8 nucleotides align to TRBD2. This CDR3 has 15 amino acids. Germline V gene lookup returns CDR1 MNHEY and CDR2 SVGAGI. V was pared by 1 base and J by 1 base, with 1 base of the junction left unmatched. CDR3 amino acids: CASSYLTSGTDTQYF. CDR3 coding DNA: TGTGCCAGCAGTTACTTGACTAGCGGCACAGATACGCAGTATTTT.

The J gene is TRBJ2-1, the V gene TRBV5-1; a possible D gene is TRBD1 (7 bases). Germline V CDR1 and CDR2: SGHRS, YFSETQ. The CDR3 covers 15 residues. V was trimmed by 2 bases and J by 8 bases, leaving 17 bases between them. The CDR3 loop reads CASSFSQGGLDEQFF. The CDR3 region has the DNA TGCGCCAGCAGCTTTTCCCAGGGGGGTTTGGATGAGCAGTTCTTC.